Listed here is a single T cell receptor (beta chain). Its antigen is unidentified. TCRdb reprocessed the 5' RACE reads via MiXCR and lists one record per CDR3 protein. The top ten hold 6% to 9% of the sample, which has about 340,000 distinct CDR3 sequences, around an eighth seen once. The V end lost 5 bases, the J end lost 3 bases, and 8 bases lay between the germline ends. The CDR3 runs 12 residues. The germline V gene encodes CDR1 DFQATT and CDR2 SNEGSKA (reference sequence). The source of the sample is a study of identical twins. Regarding the study as a whole: The study based its conclusions on cross-sectional statistical analysis and did not follow the same donors. Analyses of zero insertions could, in part, be confounded by invariant MAIT and iNKT cells. Fewer insertions characterized abundant cord blood beta clonotypes, whereas memory repertoires showed none.

Healthy Caucasian donors formed the entire cohort. These data also featured in a second study, about yellow fever vaccine responses in identical twins.

The chain is built from TRBV20-1 and TRBJ2-1; D remains ambiguous. The TCR comes from a woman under 30 in good health. Sequencing was carried out using CD8+ T cells sorted from blood. The CDR3 loop reads CSALDFYNEQFF. The CDR3, as DNA: TGCAGTGCTCTTGACTTCTACAATGAGCAGTTCTTC.